Following are 28 T cell receptor beta chains from one sample sequenced in a study of blood T cell repertoires in COVID-19. TCRdb's table, derived via immunoSEQ multiplex PCR, lists solely in-frame clones and lacks some. The sample records some 160,000 clones, about 83% being singletons. Sequenced input: peripheral blood. The receptors were sampled from a human donor in a cohort sampled during active COVID-19.

This chain links TRBV18 with TRBJ1-4; D is possibly TRBD1 (6 bases). CDR1 is KGHSH, CDR2 LQKENI, per germline. With 4 bases removed from V and 7 bases from J, the gap between germline ends came to 19 bases. This CDR3 has 16 amino acids. The CDR3 reads CASSLGSQGFGEKLFF. The DNA for the CDR3 is TGTGCCAGCTCACTTGGGTCCCAGGGGTTTGGTGAAAAACTGTTTTTT.

A single count supports this clone. The gene calls are TRBV5-1 and TRBJ1-2; D is possibly TRBD1 (6 bases). Trimming left V 4 bases short and J 4 bases short, with 14 bases between. The CDR3 runs 14 residues. Germline V gives CDR1 SGHRS, CDR2 YFSETQ. CDR3 in amino acids: CASSPGGGGYGYTF. The CDR3 nucleotides are TGCGCCAGCAGCCCCGGGGGAGGGGGCTATGGCTACACCTTC.

The rearrangement joins TRBV6-5 to TRBJ1-1; 7 nucleotides agree with TRBD1. This CDR3 is 14 amino acids long. After removal of 6 bases from V and 1 base from J, the junction contained 5 bases not matched to a gene. Germline V gene lookup returns CDR1 MNHEY and CDR2 SVGAGI. For the CDR3, the DNA is TGTGCCAGCAGCTACGACAGGGCGAACACTGAAGCTTTCTTT. Translated: CASSYDRANTEAFF.

This clone was observed a few times. The V and J genes are TRBV10-1 and TRBJ2-7; weak D call: TRBD1 (6 bases). Germline lookup yields CDR1 WNHNN and CDR2 SYGVQD (reference sequence). The CDR3 consists of 13 residues. V was cut by 3 bases and J by 7 bases, with 13 bases left in between. The CDR3 here is CASSDGRGWEQYF. CDR3 DNA: TGCGCCAGCAGTGACGGCAGGGGATGGGAGCAGTACTTC.

The rearrangement uses TRBV7-9 and TRBJ2-5; D might be TRBD1 (6 bases). The CDR3 runs to 14 residues. Per the germline V gene, CDR1 is SEHNR and CDR2 is FQNEAQ (reference sequence). Trimming took off 4 bases at V and 2 bases at J, with 11 bases between the two ends. The CDR3 region has the DNA TGTGCCAGCAGCTACCGGACAGAACAAGAGACCCAGTACTTC. Amino acids: CASSYRTEQETQYF.

This clone was recorded only once. The chain joins TRBV6-5 to TRBJ2-7; D not resolved. Germline loops: CDR1 MNHEY, CDR2 SVGAGI. The CDR3 runs 13 residues. V was shortened by 11 bases and J by 0 bases, with 14 bases between the two germline ends. CDR3 sequence: CAATSGYSYEQYF. In DNA form, the CDR3 reads TGTGCCGCAACCTCAGGTTACTCCTACGAGCAGTACTTC.

The CDR3 loop is CASSYPGLAIYEQYF. Here the CDR3 DNA reads TGTGCCAGCAGTTACCCGGGACTGGCGATATACGAGCAGTACTTC. The chain uses TRBV6-2 or TRBV6-3 and TRBJ2-7; TRBD2 might be the D (6 bases). The CDR3 length is 15 residues. CDR1 MNHEY and CDR2 SVGEGT come from the germline V gene. V dropped 2 bases and J dropped 4 bases, with 15 bases sitting between them.

The chain joins TRBV5-1 to TRBJ1-4; maybe TRBD1 (5 bases). Between the trimmed V and J ends, which lost 2 bases and 8 bases, there was a span of 10 bases. This CDR3 region has 13 residues. Germline loops: CDR1 SGHRS, CDR2 YFSETQ. This CDR3 reads CASSLGQKEKLFF. DNA for the CDR3: TGCGCCAGCAGCTTAGGACAAAAGGAAAAACTGTTTTTT.

This chain links TRBV6-2 or TRBV6-3 with TRBJ2-1; TRBD1 matches at 12 bases. V trimming: 2 bases; J trimming: 10 bases; junction bases outside the gene matches: 12. The CDR3 is 17 residues long. The germline V gene encodes CDR1 MNHEY and CDR2 SVGEGT. DNA for the CDR3: TGTGCCAGCAGTTACCCCTTGGGACAGGGGGCAATATACGAGCAGTTCTTC. Its protein is CASSYPLGQGAIYEQFF.

The gene calls are TRBV7-2 and TRBJ1-5; D perhaps matches TRBD1 (6 bases). Germline CDR1 is SGHTA and CDR2 is FQGNSA. This CDR3 contains 15 residues. The V gene lost 0 bases and the J gene lost 2 bases, with 8 bases spanning the gap. The DNA for the CDR3 is TGTGCCAGCAGCTTAGCGGCAGGGGGCAATCAGCCCCAGCATTTT. It codes for CASSLAAGGNQPQHF.

The chain couples TRBV18 to TRBJ1-2, with TRBD1 matching 7 bases. The germline CDR1 and CDR2 sequences are KGHSH and LQKENI. J lost 4 bases, V lost 1 base, and 9 bases had no gene match. The CDR3 runs 16 residues. CDR3 nucleotides: TGTGCCAGCTCACCACTGGGACAGCGACGGGTCTATGGCTACACCTTC. Translation: CASSPLGQRRVYGYTF.

The genes are TRBV2 and TRBJ1-4; D is possibly TRBD1 (5 bases). The V gene's germline CDR1 is SNHLY and CDR2 FYNNEI. The CDR3 consists of 14 residues. The V end was cut by 7 bases, the J end by 6 bases, with 15 bases between. The CDR3, as DNA: TGTGCCAGCACCGCGGGGGGGAACTATGAAAAACTGTTTTTT. This translates into CASTAGGNYEKLFF.

V and J are TRBV7-2 and TRBJ1-2; D is perhaps TRBD1 (6 bases). Trimming pared 1 base from V and 1 base from J, leaving 13 bases between. The germline V gene encodes CDR1 SGHTA and CDR2 FQGNSA. The CDR3 is 16 residues long. In DNA, the CDR3 is TGTGCCAGCAGCTTAGTGGGTGGGGGCCGTAACTATGGCTACACCTTC. This sequence encodes CASSLVGGGRNYGYTF.

The genes are TRBV6-1 and TRBJ1-5, with 7 bases aligning to TRBD1. Trimming at V came to 2 bases and at J to 10 bases, leaving 2 bases not matched to a gene. Germline values: CDR1 MNHNS, CDR2 SASEGT. CDR3 length: 12 residues. In DNA, the CDR3 is TGTGCCAGCAGTGAAACAGGGGTCCCCCAGCATTTT. Amino acid sequence: CASSETGVPQHF.

The chain links TRBV6-6 to TRBJ2-3; 12 bases agree with TRBD2. CDR3 length: 18 residues. Trimming cost V 5 bases and J 0 bases; bases outside gene matches: 9. Per germline, CDR1 MNHNY and CDR2 SVGAGI (reference sequence). The CDR3 reads CASSPEGLAGGSTDTQYF. In nucleotides, the CDR3 is TGTGCCAGCAGTCCCGAGGGTCTAGCGGGGGGGAGCACAGATACGCAGTATTTT.

The V gene is TRBV7-2, the J gene TRBJ1-6; no reliable D call. This CDR3 region has 15 residues. V was cut by 1 base and J by 5 bases, with 9 bases left in between. Germline V lookup: CDR1 SGHTA, CDR2 FQGNSA. The CDR3: CASSLVPGDNSPLHF. In DNA form, the CDR3 reads TGTGCCAGCAGCTTAGTCCCCGGAGATAATTCACCCCTCCACTTT.

This clone was seen a handful of times. V usage is TRBV6-1 and J usage is TRBJ1-2, with a possible D match to TRBD1 (5 bases). Germline CDR1 reads MNHNS; CDR2 reads SASEGT. The CDR3 is 16 residues long. V lost 0 bases and J 0 bases, leaving 11 bases between the germline ends. DNA of the CDR3: TGTGCCAGCAGTGAAGCGACAGAATTAGCTAACTATGGCTACACCTTC. Amino acid sequence: CASSEATELANYGYTF.

The V and J genes are TRBV5-1 and TRBJ2-7; TRBD1 aligns across 8 bases. From germline, CDR1 is SGHRS and CDR2 YFSETQ. The V segment lost 0 bases and the J segment 6 bases; nucleotides outside the gene matches: 5. The CDR3 covers 14 residues. CDR3 nucleotide sequence: TGCGCCAGCAGCTTGGAGGCCAGGGGGCCCGAGCAGTACTTC. Translating it yields CASSLEARGPEQYF. Complete variable domain (other parts from reference TRBV5-1 and TRBJ2-7): KAGVTQTPRYLIKTRGQQVTLSCSPISGHRSVSWYQQTPGQGLQFLFEYFSETQRNKGNFPGRFSGRQFSNSRSEMNVSTLELGDSALYLCASSLEARGPEQYFGPGTRLTVT.

The chain employs TRBV3-1 (or the pseudogene TRBV3-2) and TRBJ1-1, with D possibly matching TRBD1 (5 bases). Trimming removed 0 bases at V and 7 bases at J, with 12 bases between. The CDR3 length is 14 residues. Germline V lookup: CDR1 LGHDT, CDR2 YNNKEL (reference sequence). DNA of the CDR3: TGTGCCAGCAGCCAAGATTCACCAGGGCTTGAAGCTTTCTTT. Its translation: CASSQDSPGLEAFF.

The chain combines TRBV25-1 with TRBJ2-1; TRBD2 matches 10 bases. Germline V lookup: CDR1 MGHDK, CDR2 SYGVNS. V shed 5 bases and J 4 bases; nucleotides not matched to a gene: 2. This CDR3 is 14 amino acids long. For the CDR3, the DNA is TGTGCCAGCAGTCTAGCGGGAGTATACAATGAGCAGTTCTTC. It yields the protein CASSLAGVYNEQFF. Combining the CDR3 with reference TRBV25-1 and TRBJ2-1 gives the whole variable domain EADIYQTPRYLVIGTGKKITLECSQTMGHDKMYWYQQDPGMELHLIHYSYGVNSTEKGDLSSESTVSRIRTEHFPLTLESARPSHTSQYLCASSLAGVYNEQFFGPGTRLTVL.

This clone was seen a single time. V and J are TRBV10-3 and TRBJ2-3; 10 nucleotides agree with TRBD1. Germline V gene sequence: CDR1 ENHRY, CDR2 SYGVKD. The CDR3 has 15 residues. Unmatched junction bases numbered 7, after V lost 4 bases and J lost 6 bases. Written as DNA, the CDR3 is TGTGCCATCAGTGGGAAAGGGACAGGGGTGGATACGCAGTATTTT. Amino acid sequence: CAISGKGTGVDTQYF.

This sequence joins TRBV6-6 and TRBJ2-7; 11 bases match TRBD2. This CDR3 has 15 amino acids. V trimming: 6 bases; J trimming: 6 bases; junction bases outside the gene matches: 10. Germline-derived CDR1 and CDR2 are MNHNY and SVGAGI (reference sequence). This chain's CDR3 is CASSYLVAGGPEQYF. The DNA for the CDR3 is TGTGCCAGCAGCTATCTTGTAGCGGGGGGGCCCGAGCAGTACTTC.

The rearrangement uses TRBV28 and TRBJ2-7, with 11 bases aligning to TRBD1. Germline assignment: CDR1 MDHEN and CDR2 SYDVKM. With 3 bases clipped from V and 7 bases from J, the junction kept 5 bases outside the gene matches. This CDR3 spans 14 amino acids. CDR3 amino acids: CASSFGQGAREQYF. The CDR3, as DNA: TGTGCCAGCAGTTTCGGACAGGGGGCGAGGGAGCAGTACTTC. Complete variable domain (other parts from reference TRBV28 and TRBJ2-7): DVKVTQSSRYLVKRTGEKVFLECVQDMDHENMFWYRQDPGLGLRLIYFSYDVKMKEKGDIPEGYSVSREKKERFSLILESASTNQTSMYLCASSFGQGAREQYFGPGTRLTVT.

This chain links TRBV6-5 with TRBJ2-1, with D tentatively TRBD1 (6 bases). The V end was cut by 5 bases, the J end by 10 bases, with 12 bases between. This CDR3 contains 12 residues. From germline, CDR1 is MNHEY and CDR2 SVGAGI. This CDR3 is CASSKQGDEQFF. The CDR3 DNA reads TGTGCCAGCAGTAAACAGGGAGACGAGCAGTTCTTC.

This chain's CDR3 is CASSGSGDSYEQYF. As DNA, the CDR3 is TGTGCCAGCAGCGGTAGCGGAGACTCCTACGAGCAGTACTTC. V is TRBV7-3 and J is TRBJ2-7; possible D gene TRBD2, 6 bases. The V end was cut by 5 bases, the J end by 0 bases, with 11 bases between. Germline V gene data show CDR1 as SGHTA and CDR2 as FQGTGA. The CDR3 spans 14 residues.

The V gene is TRBV23-1, the J gene TRBJ1-1; D is unresolved. TRBV23-1 is identified as an open reading frame with a role that is uncertain. This CDR3 is 15 amino acids long. V gave up 6 bases and J gave up 0 bases, with 14 bases separating them. CDR3 protein: CASRRPGTMNTEAFF. CDR3 sequence (DNA): TGCGCCAGCAGACGGCCGGGAACCATGAACACTGAAGCTTTCTTT.

The genes are TRBV18 and TRBJ1-2; 8 bases align to TRBD1. Germline V gene lookup returns CDR1 KGHSH and CDR2 LQKENI. The CDR3 has 13 residues. The ends lost 1 base at V and 7 bases at J; junction bases unmatched: 2. CDR3: CASSPLTGVGYTF. CDR3 DNA sequence: TGTGCCAGCTCACCACTGACAGGGGTTGGCTACACCTTC. Supplemented by reference TRBV18 and TRBJ1-2, the full variable domain reads NAGVMQNPRHLVRRRGQEARLRCSPMKGHSHVYWYRQLPEEGLKFMVYLQKENIIDESGMPKERFSAEFPKEGPSILRIQQVVRGDSAAYFCASSPLTGVGYTFGSGTRLTVV.

The chain uses TRBV7-2 and TRBJ2-7, with 7 bases that match TRBD2. The germline CDR1 and CDR2 sequences are SGHTA and FQGNSA. The V gene end was trimmed by 1 base and the J gene end by 0 bases; junction bases not matched to a gene: 6. The CDR3 covers 16 residues. CDR3 region: CASSLGGLPGSYEQYF. The CDR3 DNA reads as TGTGCCAGCAGCTTAGGGGGACTACCCGGCTCCTACGAGCAGTACTTC.